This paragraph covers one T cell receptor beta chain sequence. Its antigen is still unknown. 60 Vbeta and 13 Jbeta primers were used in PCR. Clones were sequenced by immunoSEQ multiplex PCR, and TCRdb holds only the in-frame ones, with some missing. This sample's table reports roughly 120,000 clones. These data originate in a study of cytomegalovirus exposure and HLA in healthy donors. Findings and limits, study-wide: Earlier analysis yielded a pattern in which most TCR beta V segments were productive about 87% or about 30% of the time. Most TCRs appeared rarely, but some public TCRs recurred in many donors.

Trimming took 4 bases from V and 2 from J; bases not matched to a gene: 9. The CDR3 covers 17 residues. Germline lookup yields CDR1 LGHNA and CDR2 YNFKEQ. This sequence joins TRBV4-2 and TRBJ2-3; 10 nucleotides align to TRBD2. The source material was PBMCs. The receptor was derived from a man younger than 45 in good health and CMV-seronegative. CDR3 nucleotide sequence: TGTGCCAGCAGCCCTCGAGCTAGCGGGAGAACCACAGATACGCAGTATTTT. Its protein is CASSPRASGRTTDTQYF.